This T cell receptor (beta chain) was documented in a study of blood T cells in healthy people across ages. Details on this clonotype: Its antigen remains unknown.

This CDR3 region has 12 residues. The trim removed 4 bases at V and 11 bases at J, leaving 6 bases unmatched. The germline V gene has CDR1 SGHTA and CDR2 FQGNSA. Study findings and constraints: Long-lived and aged donors differed, with more naive CD4+ cells and higher diversity in the long-lived.

Together with a sample-barcoded 5' primer, a J-beta primer mix was included in a second PCR lasting about 7 to 12 cycles. The study obtained at least 2.5 million CDR3-containing paired-end reads from every sample. TCRdb itself ran the 5' RACE reads through MiXCR, one entry per CDR3 protein. There are approximately 810,000 distinct CDR3 sequences in the sample; around 36% occur only once, and roughly 13% lies in the top ten. Per sample, at least 6 micrograms of total RNA were extracted. V and J are TRBV7-2 and TRBJ2-3; TRBD2 agrees at 7 bases. The material sequenced was blood. The origin of this receptor is a man aged 18 to 29 in good health. In DNA form, the CDR3 reads TGTGCCAGCAGCTCGCGGGGGAGCTGGCAGTATTTT. Its translation is CASSSRGSWQYF.